Each of the 8 T cell receptor beta chains below was sequenced from the same sample in a study of relationships among human T cell subsets. From mRNA, alpha and beta CDR3 regions were amplified using semiquantitative ARM-PCR. In ARM-PCR, communal superprimers followed tagged nested gene-specific primers for exponential amplification. TCRdb re-derived calls from the multiplex PCR reads in MiXCR, one entry per CDR3 protein. The repertoire holds roughly 13,000 distinct CDR3 sequences, with around 69% as singletons. Th1 cells were collected as flow-through following bead selections for CD25, CD56 and CD294. Source material: CD4+ Th1 cells sorted from blood. These receptors all stem from a man aged 35 to 55 in good health.

This CDR3 is CASSQLGQGLEQYF. The CDR3 coding sequence is TGTGCCAGCAGCCAATTGGGACAGGGCCTCGAGCAGTACTTC. This chain uses TRBV11-2 with TRBJ2-7; 9 nucleotides match TRBD1. There are 14 residues in the CDR3. Germline trimming cut 5 bases from V and 6 bases from J; bases unmatched to any gene: 8. The V gene's germline CDR1 is SGHAT and CDR2 FQNNGV. Complete variable domain (other parts from reference TRBV11-2 and TRBJ2-7): EAGVAQSPRYKIIEKRQSVAFWCNPISGHATLYWYQQILGQGPKLLIQFQNNGVVDDSQLPKDRFSAERLKGVDSTLKIQPAKLEDSAVYLCASSQLGQGLEQYFGPGTRLTVT.

J is TRBJ2-1 and V is TRBV6-8, with D perhaps TRBD1 (6 bases). The CDR3 sequence is 15 residues long. V gave up 5 bases and J gave up 4 bases, with 15 bases separating them. The germline CDR1 and CDR2 sequences are MNHGY and SAAAGT. DNA of the CDR3: TGTGCCAGCAGTACCGACAGGAACAATTACAATGAGCAGTTCTTC. This translates into CASSTDRNNYNEQFF.

The chain couples TRBV11-1 to TRBJ2-1; TRBD2 aligns across 9 bases. Germline assignment: CDR1 SGHAT and CDR2 FQDESV (reference sequence). Trimming at V came to 5 bases and at J to 4 bases, leaving 6 bases not matched to a gene. The CDR3 length is 15 residues. CDR3 sequence (DNA): TGTGCCAGCAGCCCGCGACTAGCGGCATACAATGAGCAGTTCTTC. It codes for CASSPRLAAYNEQFF.

This clonotype was detected only once. V is TRBV28 and J is TRBJ2-5; tentatively, D is TRBD2 (6 bases). Germline V gives CDR1 MDHEN, CDR2 SYDVKM. V gave up 8 bases and J gave up 6 bases, with 13 bases separating them. The CDR3 runs to 12 residues. The CDR3, as DNA: TGTGCCAGCTACGGGGACTTGAAGACCCAGTACTTC. This encodes CASYGDLKTQYF.

The chain uses TRBV25-1 and TRBJ2-3; unclear D gene. V was clipped by 4 bases and J by 5 bases, with 7 bases between them. Germline V gene lookup returns CDR1 MGHDK and CDR2 SYGVNS. The length of the CDR3 is 12 residues. As DNA, the CDR3 is TGTGCCAGCAGTGCTAAACAAGATACGCAGTATTTT. Its translation: CASSAKQDTQYF.

The chain couples TRBV25-1 to TRBJ2-1; either TRBD1 or TRBD2 may fit D (5 bases each). Trimming pared 6 bases from V and 2 bases from J, leaving 8 bases between. CDR1 is MGHDK, CDR2 SYGVNS, per germline. The CDR3 totals 13 residues. CDR3 DNA sequence: TGTGCCAGCAGGAGGGGTGCCTACAATGAGCAGTTCTTC. Its translation is CASRRGAYNEQFF.

The genes are TRBV12-3 or TRBV12-4 and TRBJ2-6, with 9 bases aligning to TRBD1. Trimming cost V 5 bases and J 0 bases; bases outside gene matches: 2. The CDR3 is 16 amino acids. Here the CDR3 reads CASSGQGFSGANVLTF. The CDR3 nucleotides read TGTGCCAGCAGTGGACAGGGGTTCTCTGGGGCCAACGTCCTGACTTTC.

The V gene is TRBV4-1, the J gene TRBJ2-5, with 7 bases matching TRBD1. V trimming: 2 bases; J trimming: 3 bases; junction bases outside the gene matches: 6. In germline, CDR1 is MGHRA, CDR2 YSYEKL. The CDR3 runs to 15 residues. The CDR3 coding sequence is TGCGCCAGCAGCCAACTGGGACAGTACAAAGAGACCCAGTACTTC. It specifies CASSQLGQYKETQYF.